The 7 T cell receptor beta chains in this list originate from one sample, sequenced in a study of T cells in Graves' hyperthyroidism and ophthalmopathy. The source material, RNA transcripts, was used to amplify TCR beta CDR3 regions. First-round RT-PCR targeting the TCR CDR3 was performed with the HTBI primer set. TCRdb fed the multiplex PCR reads into MiXCR, producing one record per CDR3 protein. The sample contains about 500,000 distinct CDR3 sequences, 16% of which appear only once. Sequencing used blood. These receptor sequences come from a woman aged 18-30 years with Graves' hyperthyroidism.

This clonotype has more than one count but fewer than ten. V usage is TRBV27 and J usage is TRBJ2-1; 8 bases fit TRBD2. J was trimmed by 6 bases and V by 3 bases; bases with no gene match: 7. The CDR3 is 15 residues long. Germline V gene sequence: CDR1 MNHEY, CDR2 SMNVEV (reference sequence). The CDR3 is CASSFFAGGFNEQFF. The CDR3 DNA reads as TGTGCCAGCAGTTTTTTTGCGGGAGGATTCAATGAGCAGTTCTTC.

This clonotype came up a few times. This chain links TRBV6-2 or TRBV6-3 with TRBJ1-6, with a tentative D call TRBD1 (6 bases). Trimming removed 0 bases from V and 8 bases from J, with 23 bases in between. CDR1 and CDR2 (germline): MNHEY, SVGEGT. This CDR3 has 19 amino acids. The CDR3 loop is CASSYSWDTASVGHSPLHF. The CDR3 DNA follows: TGTGCCAGCAGTTACTCTTGGGACACTGCTTCTGTGGGGCATTCACCCCTCCACTTT.

The V call is TRBV11-2, the J call TRBJ2-5; 11 positions match TRBD2. The germline gives CDR1 SGHAT, CDR2 FQNNGV. V was clipped by 3 bases and J by 5 bases; unmatched bases: 5. The CDR3 runs 15 residues. CDR3 region: CASSFVLAGAETQYF. The CDR3 DNA follows: TGTGCCAGCAGCTTCGTACTAGCGGGGGCGGAGACCCAGTACTTC.

Ten or more counts support this clonotype. This chain links TRBV12-3 or TRBV12-4 with TRBJ2-5, with 8 bases fitting TRBD1. This CDR3 region has 13 residues. Trimming took 6 bases from V and 5 from J; bases not matched to a gene: 5. This CDR3 is CASRTTGDETQYF. The CDR3 DNA is TGTGCCAGCAGGACGACAGGGGATGAGACCCAGTACTTC.

This clonotype has only a few counts. V and J are TRBV7-2 and TRBJ2-1; 12 nucleotides agree with TRBD2. CDR3 size: 18 residues. The germline V gene has CDR1 SGHTA and CDR2 FQGNSA. J lost 0 bases, V lost 5 bases, and 8 bases had no gene match. CDR3 in DNA: TGTGCCAGCAGCCGTACGGGACTAGCGGGCCCCTCCTACAATGAGCAGTTCTTC. It encodes CASSRTGLAGPSYNEQFF.

This clonotype was recorded a few times. The chain carries TRBV7-9 and TRBJ1-4, with 7 bases lining up with TRBD1. The trim removed 6 bases at V and 5 bases at J, leaving 12 bases unmatched. The CDR3 has 16 amino acids. Germline assignment: CDR1 SEHNR and CDR2 FQNEAQ (reference sequence). CDR3 loop: CASRAGLTGLNEKLFF. The CDR3 nucleotides are TGTGCCAGCAGGGCAGGGCTGACAGGGCTGAATGAAAAACTGTTTTTT.

This clonotype was found a few times. The chain combines TRBV6-5 with TRBJ2-3; D is undetermined. V was shortened by 2 bases and J by 4 bases, with 10 bases between the two germline ends. Per the germline V gene, CDR1 is MNHEY and CDR2 is SVGAGI. The CDR3 is 14 amino acids. The CDR3 spells CASSYRALPDTQYF. The CDR3 DNA is TGTGCCAGCAGTTACCGGGCCCTCCCAGATACGCAGTATTTT.